This TCR beta chain was recovered during a study of blood T cell repertoires in COVID-19. Background on the study: Sample material is recorded as cDNA or gDNA derived from T cells, B-cell-depleted T cells, or PBMCs.

This clone was seen ten or more times. Some clones are missing from TCRdb's copy, which holds only in-frame ones; the method was immunoSEQ multiplex PCR. The profile shows over 70,000 clones, under 80% of them singletons. The germline V gene encodes CDR1 SGDLS and CDR2 YYNGEE. The trim removed 0 bases at V and 2 bases at J, leaving 2 bases unmatched. CDR3 length: 15 amino acids. Sequencing was carried out using peripheral blood. The chain carries TRBV9 and TRBJ2-1; 7 bases are a match to TRBD1. The origin of this receptor is a woman over 75 with active or convalescent COVID-19. The CDR3 reads CASSVEGATYNEQFF. The DNA of the CDR3 is TGTGCCAGCAGCGTAGAGGGGGCTACCTACAATGAGCAGTTCTTC. Full variable domain (missing parts from reference TRBV9 and TRBJ2-1): DSGVTQTPKHLITATGQRVTLRCSPRSGDLSVYWYQQSLDQGLQFLIQYYNGEERAKGNILERFSAQQFPDLHSELNLSSLELGDSALYFCASSVEGATYNEQFFGPGTRLTVL.